These 32 T cell receptor beta chains share one sample of origin, sequenced in a study of molecular identifiers for immune sequencing clone quantification. TCRdb redid the calling of the PCR reads with MiXCR, one entry per CDR3 protein. The sample has hundreds of thousands of distinct CDR3 sequences, 15% to 20% seen once. Material for sequencing was naive CD8+ T cells from blood, with Jurkat cell RNA spiked in. The sample's subset: FACS-sorted CD8+CD4-CCR7+CD45RA+ naive T cells. These TCRs come from a human donor in good health. Some libraries in this study had Jurkat cell RNA spiked in.

This clonotype came up many times. The chain links TRBV7-2 to TRBJ2-1; 9 bases line up with TRBD2. The length of the CDR3 is 16 residues. Per the germline V gene, CDR1 is SGHTA and CDR2 is FQGNSA. Trimming took 1 base from V and 8 from J; bases not matched to a gene: 9. This chain's CDR3 is CASSLVFGLAIDEQFF. CDR3 DNA: TGTGCCAGCAGCTTAGTGTTTGGACTAGCGATAGATGAGCAGTTCTTC.

This clonotype was counted ten times or more. This chain links TRBV30 with TRBJ1-2, with a weak D call TRBD1 (5 bases). CDR1 is GTSNPN and CDR2 is SVGIG in the germline V gene (reference sequence). The CDR3 consists of 10 residues. CDR3 sequence reads: CGGEGYGYTF. The DNA for the CDR3 is TGTGGAGGGGAAGGCTATGGCTACACCTTC.

Comment on this clonotype: Possible read error: a much larger clone is one base away. V gene TRBV6-5 combines with J gene TRBJ2-2, with D perhaps TRBD2 (7 bases). From germline, CDR1 is MNHEY and CDR2 SVGAGI. The CDR3 loop spans 19 amino acids. The CDR3 DNA sequence: TGTGCCAACAGTTACTCGTTGGTAGGGGGGGCGGAAAACACCGGGGAGCTGTTTTTT. Translated: CANSYSLVGGAENTGELFF.

In this sample, this clonotype turned up many times. V and J are TRBV20-1 and TRBJ2-7; tentatively, D is TRBD1 or TRBD2 (5 bases each). With 4 bases removed from V and 3 bases from J, the gap between germline ends came to 16 bases. Looked up from germline, CDR1 is DFQATT and CDR2 is SNEGSKA (reference sequence). The CDR3 is made up of 14 amino acids. The CDR3 reads CSAMGPLRDYEQYF. The CDR3 region has the DNA TGCAGTGCTATGGGACCACTGAGGGACTACGAGCAGTACTTC.

The V call is TRBV6-2 or TRBV6-3, the J call TRBJ2-7, with a possible D match to TRBD2 (6 bases). This CDR3 region has 12 residues. Germline V gene lookup returns CDR1 MNHEY and CDR2 SVGEGT. The CDR3 DNA reads TGTGGCACCAGAGGAGGGCCGCGCGAGCAGTACTTC. This encodes CGTRGGPREQYF.

This clonotype was seen at least ten times. This chain links TRBV28 with TRBJ2-7; 9 nucleotides align to TRBD2. This CDR3 comprises 16 residues. V was clipped by 4 bases and J by 1 base; unmatched bases: 8. Per germline, CDR1 MDHEN and CDR2 SYDVKM. CDR3 protein: CASSSRSSGSSYEQYF. The CDR3 DNA sequence: TGTGCCAGCAGTTCCCGTAGTAGCGGGAGTTCCTACGAGCAGTACTTC.

The chain has TRBV10-3 and TRBJ2-1; D gene unclear. There are 13 residues in the CDR3. V was clipped by 0 bases and J by 7 bases, with 7 bases between them. Germline V lookup: CDR1 ENHRY, CDR2 SYGVKD. The CDR3 sequence: CAISESIGNEQFF. The CDR3 nucleotides are TGTGCCATCAGTGAGTCGATAGGTAATGAGCAGTTCTTC.

The J gene is TRBJ2-2, the V gene TRBV9; the match to TRBD1 covers 7 bases. The V segment lost 0 bases and the J segment 4 bases; nucleotides outside the gene matches: 9. CDR3 size: 17 residues. The germline CDR1 and CDR2 sequences are SGDLS and YYNGEE. The CDR3 reads CASSVDRRGPGTGELFF. In nucleotides, the CDR3 is TGTGCCAGCAGCGTAGATCGAAGGGGGCCTGGCACCGGGGAGCTGTTTTTT.

This clonotype was seen ten or more times. The chain carries TRBV12-3 or TRBV12-4 and TRBJ2-5, with D hard to call. This CDR3 has 14 amino acids. The ends were cut back, 4 bases at V and 0 bases at J, with 9 bases in the middle. CDR3 sequence: CASSYATYQETQYF. The CDR3 nucleotides read TGTGCCAGCAGTTACGCGACATACCAAGAGACCCAGTACTTC.

This clonotype was detected many times. V and J are TRBV4-3 and TRBJ2-5, with D tentatively TRBD2 (7 bases). Trimming took off 0 bases at V and 2 bases at J, with 16 bases between the two ends. From germline, CDR1 is LGHNA and CDR2 YSLEER. CDR3 length: 17 amino acids. In nucleotides, the CDR3 is TGCGCCAGCAGCCAAGATCCGGCGGGGGCCCTTCAAGAGACCCAGTACTTC. Translating it yields CASSQDPAGALQETQYF.

The chain employs TRBV4-2 and TRBJ2-3; D gene uncertain. CDR1 is LGHNA and CDR2 is YNFKEQ in the germline V gene. V lost 0 bases and J 4 bases, leaving 8 bases between the germline ends. The CDR3 is 14 amino acids. The CDR3 nucleotides are TGTGCCAGCAGCCAAGATCTTGGGGCAGATACGCAGTATTTT. This gives the protein CASSQDLGADTQYF.

The CDR3 DNA reads TGCAGTGCTTCGACGCAGGGAAGGGAATACAATGAGCAGTTCTTC. This translates into CSASTQGREYNEQFF. The gene calls are TRBV20-1 and TRBJ2-1, with D perhaps matching TRBD1 (5 bases). The V gene lost 5 bases and the J gene lost 4 bases, with 18 bases spanning the gap. Per the germline V gene, CDR1 is DFQATT and CDR2 is SNEGSKA (reference sequence). There are 15 residues in the CDR3.

This clonotype was observed at least ten times. An end of the junction differs from the germline gene, which may be a read error. This chain uses TRBV12-3 or TRBV12-4 with TRBJ2-3, with 9 bases that match TRBD2. The CDR3 length is 16 residues. CDR3 loop: CASSLGLAGLTDTQYF. The DNA of the CDR3 is TGTGCCAGCAGCTTAGGGCTAGCGGGACTCACAGATACGCAGTATTTT.

This clonotype showed up many times. The rearrangement links TRBV6-5 to TRBJ1-5; 7 bases map to TRBD1. J was trimmed by 5 bases and V by 0 bases; bases with no gene match: 4. The CDR3 is made up of 15 amino acids. The germline gives CDR1 MNHEY, CDR2 SVGAGI. CDR3 sequence reads: CASSYSIQGDQPQHF. In DNA form, the CDR3 reads TGTGCCAGCAGTTACTCGATTCAGGGGGATCAGCCCCAGCATTTT.

About this clonotype: A read error may be the cause here, since a much bigger clone is one base away. The rearrangement joins TRBV12-3 or TRBV12-4 to TRBJ2-5; D tentatively fits TRBD1 or TRBD2 (5 bases each). This CDR3 is built from 14 residues. The V gene lost 3 bases and the J gene lost 6 bases, with 14 bases spanning the gap. CDR3 DNA sequence: TGTGCCAGCAGTTTCCCGGGACGGGAAAAGACCCAGTACTTC. This translates into CASSFPGREKTQYF.

This clonotype was seen at least ten times. The chain couples TRBV7-6 to TRBJ1-4; D may be TRBD1 (5 bases). V was clipped by 1 base and J by 15 bases, with 15 bases between them. Germline V lookup: CDR1 SGHVS, CDR2 FNYEAQ. The CDR3 covers 13 residues. The CDR3 DNA reads as TGTGCCAGCAGCTTAGATCCAGGGAGCAGAGTGTTTTTT. Its translation is CASSLDPGSRVFF. Variable domain in full (rest from reference TRBV7-6 and TRBJ1-4): GAGVSQSPRYKVTKRGQDVALRCDPISGHVSLYWYRQALGQGPEFLTYFNYEAQQDKSGLPNDRFSAERPEGSISTLTIQRTEQRDSAMYRCASSLDPGSRVFFGSGTQLSVL.

The sample holds many counts of this clonotype. The chain has TRBV6-5 and TRBJ2-7, with no clear D. Germline lookup yields CDR1 MNHEY and CDR2 SVGAGI. The CDR3 consists of 15 residues. V dropped 6 bases and J dropped 0 bases, with 15 bases sitting between them. The CDR3 here is CASSSTDWSSYEQYF. Written as DNA, the CDR3 is TGTGCCAGCAGCTCCACCGACTGGAGCTCCTACGAGCAGTACTTC.

The chain has TRBV12-3 or TRBV12-4 and TRBJ2-3; D is perhaps TRBD2 (5 bases). Trimming took off 8 bases at V and 3 bases at J, with 18 bases between the two ends. The CDR3 extends over 15 amino acids. The CDR3 is CASGEPGMKTDTQYF. CDR3 bases: TGTGCCAGCGGTGAACCGGGGATGAAGACAGATACGCAGTATTTT.

The chain employs TRBV20-1 and TRBJ1-5; 9 bases agree with TRBD1. Trimming removed 3 bases from V and 4 bases from J; junction bases left unmatched: 10. The CDR3 loop spans 16 amino acids. CDR1 DFQATT and CDR2 SNEGSKA come from the germline V gene (reference sequence). In nucleotides, the CDR3 is TGCAGTGCTAGGGAGGGGACAGGGCTTCGGAATCAGCCCCAGCATTTT. Translation: CSAREGTGLRNQPQHF.

This chain links TRBV6-5 with TRBJ1-2, with D hard to call. The germline CDR1 and CDR2 sequences are MNHEY and SVGAGI. The CDR3 totals 15 residues. V lost 2 bases to trimming and J lost 8 bases, with 18 bases between them. The CDR3 bases are TGTGCCAGCAGTTACCTCCTGGCGGGGATTCCGGGCTACACCTTC. It translates to CASSYLLAGIPGYTF.

This clonotype was found many times. CDR3 loop: CASSVSSNQPQHF. The CDR3 nucleotides read TGTGCCAGCAGTGTGTCTAGCAATCAGCCCCAGCATTTT. The rearrangement joins TRBV2 to TRBJ1-5, with no clear D. CDR3 length equals 13 residues. Germline lookup yields CDR1 SNHLY and CDR2 FYNNEI. The V end lost 4 bases, the J end lost 0 bases, and 4 bases lay between the germline ends.

This clonotype was counted many times. The chain joins TRBV29-1 to TRBJ2-7, with 8 bases aligning to TRBD2. V dropped 7 bases and J dropped 12; count of bases not matched to a gene: 11. The CDR3 spans 11 residues. The germline gives CDR1 SQVTM, CDR2 ANQGSEA. CDR3 amino acids: CSAAGVSGVYF. As DNA, the CDR3 is TGCAGCGCCGCTGGGGTTAGCGGGGTGTACTTC.

Points on this clonotype: Its ends do not fully match the called genes, so a read error is possible. The rearrangement joins TRBV9 to TRBJ2-3; 7 bases fit TRBD1. This CDR3 is built from 15 residues. Germline CDR1 and CDR2: SGDLS and YYNGEE. The CDR3 nucleotides read TGTGCCGGCAGCTCGACAGGGAACCTTTTAGATACGCAGTATTTT. Its translation is CAGSSTGNLLDTQYF. Filled out from reference TRBV9 and TRBJ2-3, the complete variable domain reads DSGVTQTPKHLITATGQRVTLRCSPRSGDLSVYWYQQSLDQGLQFLIQYYNGEERAKGNILERFSAQQFPDLHSELNLSSLELGDSALYFCAGSSTGNLLDTQYFGPGTRLTVL.

This clonotype was found many times. The V and J genes are TRBV20-1 and TRBJ2-7; D not resolved. Germline CDR1 is DFQATT and CDR2 is SNEGSKA (reference sequence). CDR3 length: 15 amino acids. Trimming cost V 6 bases and J 0 bases, with 18 bases left between them. This CDR3 is CSAATGRPISYEQYF. CDR3 DNA sequence: TGCAGTGCCGCCACTGGACGCCCGATCTCCTACGAGCAGTACTTC.

The table lists this clonotype with many counts. The chain joins TRBV6-5 to TRBJ2-5; D may correspond to TRBD1 or TRBD2 (6 bases each). Per germline, CDR1 MNHEY and CDR2 SVGAGI. V lost 2 bases to trimming and J lost 5 bases, with 15 bases between them. This CDR3 region has 15 residues. This chain's CDR3 is CASSYNSGAGETQYF. The CDR3 DNA reads as TGTGCCAGCAGTTACAATTCGGGGGCCGGGGAGACCCAGTACTTC.

The V call is TRBV28, the J call TRBJ2-1; TRBD2 aligns across 9 bases. J gave up 7 bases and V 6 bases, and 7 bases lay outside the gene matches. The germline V gene encodes CDR1 MDHEN and CDR2 SYDVKM. The CDR3 has 14 residues. The CDR3 DNA is TGTGCCAGCAGATCGCTAGCGGGATATAATGAGCAGTTCTTC. The encoded protein is CASRSLAGYNEQFF.

The V call is TRBV3-1, the J call TRBJ1-2, with D perhaps TRBD1 (5 bases). The CDR3 is 17 amino acids. Per germline, CDR1 LGHDT and CDR2 YNNKEL (reference sequence). Between the trimmed V and J ends, which lost 1 base and 5 bases, there was a span of 20 bases. CDR3 sequence reads: CASSQAIGRQFWYGYTF. As DNA, the CDR3 is TGTGCCAGCAGCCAAGCGATAGGTCGACAGTTTTGGTATGGCTACACCTTC. Complete variable domain (other parts from reference TRBV3-1 and TRBJ1-2): DTAVSQTPKYLVTQMGNDKSIKCEQNLGHDTMYWYKQDSKKFLKIMFSYNNKELIINETVPNRFSPKSPDKAHLNLHINSLELGDSAVYFCASSQAIGRQFWYGYTFGSGTRLTVV.

The genes are TRBV7-9 and TRBJ1-1; a weak D match, TRBD1 (6 bases). CDR1 is SEHNR, CDR2 FQNEAQ, per germline (reference sequence). This CDR3 region has 15 residues. The V gene lost 4 bases and the J gene lost 2 bases, with 14 bases spanning the gap. CDR3 residues: CASSSVRGGNTEAFF. CDR3 coding DNA: TGTGCCAGCAGCTCAGTCAGGGGAGGAAACACTGAAGCTTTCTTT.

This sequence joins TRBV6-5 and TRBJ2-2; D remains unclear. The CDR3 is 12 residues long. Deletions cut 4 bases from V and 7 bases from J, with 7 bases between. CDR1 is MNHEY and CDR2 is SVGAGI in the germline V gene. CDR3 DNA: TGTGCCAGCAGTTGCTCGTTCGGGGAGCTGTTTTTT. The encoded protein is CASSCSFGELFF.

This clonotype was counted ten times or more. This sequence joins TRBV2 and TRBJ2-7; 7 bases map to TRBD1. CDR1 and CDR2 (germline): SNHLY, FYNNEI. The CDR3 has 13 residues. The junction had 7 bases not matched to a gene; V was cut back by 9 bases and J by 2 bases. The CDR3 loop reads CARGTATPYEQYF. The CDR3 bases are TGTGCCAGGGGGACAGCCACACCCTACGAGCAGTACTTC.

This clonotype was observed at least ten times. This chain connects TRBV10-3 to TRBJ2-5, with TRBD1 identical over 11 bases. Per germline, CDR1 ENHRY and CDR2 SYGVKD. This CDR3 is 14 amino acids long. The junction had 2 bases not matched to a gene; V was cut back by 4 bases and J by 4 bases. Written as DNA, the CDR3 is TGTGCCATCAGTGGGACAGGGGGCGGAGAGACCCAGTACTTC. This codes for CAISGTGGGETQYF.

A few counts support this clonotype. The V gene is TRBV2, the J gene TRBJ2-5; D may be TRBD1 or TRBD2 (7 bases each). The length of the CDR3 is 16 residues. Germline values: CDR1 SNHLY, CDR2 FYNNEI. Trimming removed 7 bases from V and 4 bases from J, with 22 bases in between. The CDR3 is CASTLSWEGARETQYF. The CDR3 region has the DNA TGTGCCAGCACACTGTCTTGGGAGGGGGCCCGAGAGACCCAGTACTTC.